One sample yielded the 7 T cell receptor beta chains listed below, sequenced in a study of PD-1 blockade in classical Hodgkin lymphoma. Every single patient, without exception, relapsed after autologous stem cell transplantation, and brentuximab vedotin exposure varied. TCRdb keeps only in-frame clones here, not all; method: immunoSEQ multiplex PCR. Of about 35,000 clones in the sample, less than 85% were seen once. Sequenced here: peripheral blood mononuclear cells (PBMCs), sampled before the second cycle of nivolumab. All receptors derive from a human donor with classical Hodgkin lymphoma.

The rearrangement joins TRBV27 to TRBJ1-5; 7 bases line up with TRBD1. CDR3 length equals 16 residues. V lost 1 base, J lost 9 bases, and 12 bases stayed unmatched. Germline values: CDR1 MNHEY, CDR2 SMNVEV (reference sequence). The CDR3 nucleotides read TGTGCCAGCAGTTTATTCCTGGGTACAGGGGAATTGCCCCAGCATTTT. It codes for CASSLFLGTGELPQHF.

The table lists this clone with a few counts. The chain recombines TRBV4-1 with TRBJ2-7; no clear D. V lost 0 bases, J lost 3 bases, and 12 bases lay in between. CDR3 size: 15 residues. Per germline, CDR1 MGHRA and CDR2 YSYEKL. CDR3 DNA: TGCGCCAGCAGCCAAGACCCCGTGGACGTCTACGAGCAGTACTTC. This sequence encodes CASSQDPVDVYEQYF.

J is TRBJ1-2 and V is TRBV28, with 8 bases that match TRBD1. V shed 1 base and J 4 bases; nucleotides not matched to a gene: 8. The CDR3 has 16 amino acids. Germline V gene lookup returns CDR1 MDHEN and CDR2 SYDVKM. This CDR3 reads CASSLFDRGGGYGYTF. The CDR3 coding sequence is TGTGCCAGCAGTTTATTCGACAGGGGAGGGGGCTATGGCTACACCTTC.

This clone was counted between two and nine times. The V call is TRBV4-3, the J call TRBJ2-2; D is uncertain. Trimming shortened V by 0 bases and J by 2 bases, and 7 bases separated the two germline ends. The CDR3 spans 15 residues. The germline gives CDR1 LGHNA, CDR2 YSLEER. The CDR3 sequence is CASSQDYPNTGELFF. The CDR3 DNA sequence: TGCGCCAGCAGCCAAGATTATCCTAACACCGGGGAGCTGTTTTTT.

This chain joins TRBV4-3 and TRBJ2-3; 7 nucleotides line up with TRBD2. The trim removed 0 bases at V and 4 bases at J, leaving 4 bases unmatched. CDR3 size: 15 residues. CDR1 and CDR2 (germline): LGHNA, YSLEER. The CDR3 is CASSQDWGGADTQYF. The CDR3 region has the DNA TGCGCCAGCAGCCAAGATTGGGGGGGGGCAGATACGCAGTATTTT.

The rearrangement links TRBV4-3 to TRBJ2-2, with a weak D call TRBD2 (6 bases). The germline V gene has CDR1 LGHNA and CDR2 YSLEER. The length of the CDR3 is 15 residues. V was trimmed by 1 base and J by 4 bases, leaving 10 bases between them. CDR3 in DNA: TGCGCCAGCAGCCAAGTGGCGGGGCGCACCGGGGAGCTGTTTTTT. This translates into CASSQVAGRTGELFF.

In this sample, this clone turned up a few times. This chain joins TRBV7-8 and TRBJ2-3; D is undetermined. Trimming left V 3 bases short and J 2 bases short, with 6 bases between. The germline V gene has CDR1 SGHVS and CDR2 FQNEAQ. This CDR3 contains 13 residues. The CDR3 DNA follows: TGTGCCAGCAGCTTGAGCCTCACAGATACGCAGTATTTT. It codes for CASSLSLTDTQYF.